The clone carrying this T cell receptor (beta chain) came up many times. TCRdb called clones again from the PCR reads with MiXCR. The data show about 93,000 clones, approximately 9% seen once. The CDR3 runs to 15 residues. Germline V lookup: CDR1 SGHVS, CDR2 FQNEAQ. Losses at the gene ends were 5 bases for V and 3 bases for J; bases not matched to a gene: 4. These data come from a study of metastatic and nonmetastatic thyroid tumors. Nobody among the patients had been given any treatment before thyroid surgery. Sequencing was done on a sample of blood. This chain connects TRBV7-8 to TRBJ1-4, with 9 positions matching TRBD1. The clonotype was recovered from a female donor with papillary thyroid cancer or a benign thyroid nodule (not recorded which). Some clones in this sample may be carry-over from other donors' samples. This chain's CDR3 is CASSRRQGANEKLFF. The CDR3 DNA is TGTGCCAGCAGCAGACGACAGGGGGCTAATGAAAAACTGTTTTTT.